This TCR beta chain emerged from a study of T-cell reconstitution after alpha-beta-depleted transplantation in children. To note about this clonotype: The antigen is unknown.

Study findings and constraints: The study reportedly traced alpha-beta T cells about two months after transplant to several hundred expanded graft clones.

A library of TCRbeta sequences, prepared with unique molecular identifiers, was generated. Using its own MiXCR run on the PCR reads, TCRdb lists one record per CDR3 protein. The sample has just under 150,000 distinct CDR3 sequences; around 8.8% are singletons. The sample in question was PBMCs, mostly from graft donor cells, obtained 180 days after TCRalphabeta/CD19-depleted stem cell transplant. This TCR came from a female patient between 2 and 15 years old who had a stem cell transplant for congenital amegakaryocytic thrombocytopenia, so the T cells may come from the graft donor.

In nucleotides, the CDR3 is TGTGCCTGGTTGGTGGAAGAGACCCAGTACTTC. Translating gives CAWLVEETQYF. This chain uses TRBV30 with TRBJ2-5, with D unclear. Per the germline V gene, CDR1 is GTSNPN and CDR2 is SVGIG (reference sequence). The V gene lost 5 bases and the J gene lost 3 bases, with 7 bases spanning the gap. This CDR3 contains 11 residues.